The 14 T cell receptor beta chains given below trace back to one sample, sequenced in a study of radiotherapy plus CTLA-4 blockade in lung cancer. The assay was immunoSEQ multiplex PCR, and TCRdb's table has in-frame clones only and misses some. The table has tens of thousands of clones, about 83% seen once; the top ten hold 0.75% to 0.85%. Sequences were derived from peripheral blood, sampled from a patient treated with radiotherapy plus ipilimumab. These receptors were obtained from a human donor with non-small cell lung cancer who had stable disease on radiotherapy plus ipilimumab.

The genes are TRBV7-9 and TRBJ2-1; 9 bases match TRBD1. Germline CDR1 and CDR2: SEHNR and FQNEAQ (reference sequence). V lost 1 base to trimming and J lost 5 bases; unmatched junction nucleotides: 3. CDR3 length equals 15 residues. The CDR3 protein is CASSLGQGEDNEQFF. DNA for the CDR3: TGTGCCAGCAGCTTAGGACAGGGGGAAGACAATGAGCAGTTCTTC. Drawing the rest from reference TRBV7-9 and TRBJ2-1, the complete variable domain is DTGVSQNPRHKITKRGQNVTFRCDPISEHNRLYWYRQTLGQGPEFLTYFQNEAQLEKSRLLSDRFSAERPKGSFSTLEIQRTEQGDSAMYLCASSLGQGEDNEQFFGPGTRLTVL.

CDR3 nucleotides: TGCAGCGTTGATGGGGGAGGGAGGGAGACCCAGTACTTC. Encoded protein: CSVDGGGRETQYF. The V gene is TRBV29-1, the J gene TRBJ2-5; 7 bases agree with TRBD2. This CDR3 has 13 amino acids. With V trimmed by 3 bases and J by 5 bases, 6 bases remained unmatched. In germline, CDR1 is SQVTM, CDR2 ANQGSEA.

The rearrangement uses TRBV11-2 and TRBJ2-3; D gene unclear. The CDR3 covers 12 residues. V lost 0 bases to trimming and J lost 8 bases, with 6 bases between them. Looked up from germline, CDR1 is SGHAT and CDR2 is FQNNGV. CDR3 amino acids: CASSLDFATQYF. The CDR3 DNA reads as TGTGCCAGCAGCTTAGATTTCGCTACGCAGTATTTT.

The J gene is TRBJ2-2, the V gene TRBV30; D is perhaps TRBD1 or TRBD2 (6 bases each). Germline V gene data show CDR1 as GTSNPN and CDR2 as SVGIG (reference sequence). The CDR3 contains 14 residues. V lost 4 bases, J lost 8 bases, and 17 bases lay in between. CDR3 DNA: TGTGCCTGGAACCCGGGGGCCCTGCGGGGGGAGCTGTTTTTT. Residues: CAWNPGALRGELFF.

The chain has TRBV5-1 and TRBJ1-5; D is ambiguous. Germline V gene sequence: CDR1 SGHRS, CDR2 YFSETQ. The CDR3 has 15 amino acids. The ends were cut back, 0 bases at V and 3 bases at J, with 10 bases in the middle. CDR3 sequence: CASSLAVGDNQPQHF. The CDR3 nucleotides are TGCGCCAGCAGCTTGGCGGTCGGGGACAATCAGCCCCAGCATTTT.

The genes are TRBV30 and TRBJ1-1; D is unresolved. Germline CDR1 reads GTSNPN; CDR2 reads SVGIG (reference sequence). Trimming shortened V by 3 bases and J by 1 base, and 12 bases separated the two germline ends. The CDR3 runs 14 residues. CDR3 in DNA: TGTGCCTGGAGGATAGGGATAAGGAACACTGAAGCTTTCTTT. Translated, it gives CAWRIGIRNTEAFF.

The gene calls are TRBV5-4 and TRBJ1-1; D may be TRBD1 (5 bases). The CDR3 is 13 amino acids. The ends were cut back, 7 bases at V and 0 bases at J, with 10 bases in the middle. Per germline, CDR1 SGHNT and CDR2 YYREEE (reference sequence). CDR3 loop: CASWDHVNTEAFF. CDR3 nucleotide sequence: TGTGCCAGCTGGGACCACGTGAACACTGAAGCTTTCTTT.

The V call is TRBV10-3, the J call TRBJ2-1, with 12 bases identical to TRBD1. Germline CDR1 and CDR2: ENHRY and SYGVKD. V lost 7 bases to trimming and J lost 3 bases; unmatched junction nucleotides: 10. The CDR3 covers 17 residues. For the CDR3, the DNA is TGTGCCATCACCGGGGACAGGGGGCAGGTTAACTACAATGAGCAGTTCTTC. Protein product: CAITGDRGQVNYNEQFF.

V gene TRBV6-1 combines with J gene TRBJ1-6; D call uncertain. Looked up from germline, CDR1 is MNHNS and CDR2 is SASEGT. V lost 0 bases to trimming and J lost 10 bases, with 4 bases between them. The CDR3 is 12 amino acids. The CDR3 sequence: CASSEAGSPLHF. Written as DNA, the CDR3 is TGTGCCAGCAGTGAAGCGGGCTCACCCCTCCACTTT.

The J gene is TRBJ1-2, the V gene TRBV5-1, with D tentatively TRBD1 (5 bases). This CDR3 comprises 13 residues. Deletions cut 0 bases from V and 2 bases from J, with 5 bases between. Germline CDR1 is SGHRS and CDR2 is YFSETQ. CDR3 residues: CASSLDRNYGYTF. As DNA, the CDR3 is TGCGCCAGCAGCTTGGACAGGAACTATGGCTACACCTTC.

The V call is TRBV5-4, the J call TRBJ2-7, with D tentatively TRBD1 (5 bases). V was clipped by 2 bases and J by 7 bases, with 7 bases between them. The germline gives CDR1 SGHNT, CDR2 YYREEE (reference sequence). The CDR3 sequence is 11 residues long. The CDR3 coding sequence is TGTGCCAGCAGCTTTGGGGCAGAGCAGTACTTC. Translation gives CASSFGAEQYF.

The rearrangement links TRBV10-2 to TRBJ2-2; 11 bases match TRBD1. This CDR3 has 16 amino acids. The V segment lost 4 bases and the J segment 4 bases; nucleotides outside the gene matches: 5. Germline CDR1 is WSHSY and CDR2 is SAAADI. CDR3 bases: TGCGCCAGCAGTGTTTCCGGGACAGGGGGCACCGGGGAGCTGTTTTTT. Translation gives CASSVSGTGGTGELFF.

This chain links TRBV6-6 with TRBJ2-2; 9 bases agree with TRBD1. The trim removed 6 bases at V and 3 bases at J, leaving 8 bases unmatched. The CDR3 is 16 residues long. The germline gives CDR1 MNHNY, CDR2 SVGAGI (reference sequence). The CDR3 DNA reads TGTGCCAGCAGCCCCCCGGGACAGGGTTACACCGGGGAGCTGTTTTTT. Translation: CASSPPGQGYTGELFF.

This clone has only one observation. The chain links TRBV2 to TRBJ2-3; 13 nucleotides agree with TRBD2. Germline-derived CDR1 and CDR2 are SNHLY and FYNNEI. This CDR3 spans 17 amino acids. V dropped 0 bases and J dropped 5; count of bases not matched to a gene: 5. The CDR3 loop is CASSEARLAGGGDTQYF. DNA of the CDR3: TGTGCCAGCAGTGAAGCTCGACTAGCGGGAGGCGGAGATACGCAGTATTTT. The variable domain in full, with the rest retrieved from reference TRBV2 and TRBJ2-3, is EPEVTQTPSHQVTQMGQEVILRCVPISNHLYFYWYRQILGQKVEFLVSFYNNEISEKSEIFDDQFSVERPDGSNFTLKIRSTKLEDSAMYFCASSEARLAGGGDTQYFGPGTRLTVL.